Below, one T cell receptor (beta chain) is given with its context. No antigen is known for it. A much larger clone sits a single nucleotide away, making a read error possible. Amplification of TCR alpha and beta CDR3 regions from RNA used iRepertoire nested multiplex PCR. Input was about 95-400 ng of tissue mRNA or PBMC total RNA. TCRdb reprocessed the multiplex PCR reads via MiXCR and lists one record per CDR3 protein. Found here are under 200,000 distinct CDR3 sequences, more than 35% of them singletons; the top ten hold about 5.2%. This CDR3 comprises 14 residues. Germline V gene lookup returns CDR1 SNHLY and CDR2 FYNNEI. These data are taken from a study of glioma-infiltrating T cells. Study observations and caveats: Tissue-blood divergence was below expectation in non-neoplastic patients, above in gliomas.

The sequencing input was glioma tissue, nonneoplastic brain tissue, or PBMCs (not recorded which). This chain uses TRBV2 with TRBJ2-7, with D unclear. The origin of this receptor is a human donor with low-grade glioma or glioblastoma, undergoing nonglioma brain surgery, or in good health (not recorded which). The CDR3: CARSESESSYEQYF. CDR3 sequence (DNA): TGTGCCAGGAGTGAAAGTGAAAGCTCCTACGAGCAGTACTTC.